The subject of this entry is one T cell receptor (beta chain). Preparation of the TCRbeta library used unique molecular identifiers. Via MiXCR, TCRdb re-called the PCR reads, giving one row per CDR3 protein. This sample has hundreds of thousands of distinct CDR3 sequences, with 16% found just once. The V gene's germline CDR1 is SEHNR and CDR2 FQNEAQ (reference sequence). The CDR3 is 13 amino acids. V was clipped by 1 base and J by 4 bases, with 8 bases between them. This sample is part of a study of T-cell reconstitution after alpha-beta-depleted transplantation in children. This clonotype originated in a human donor who donated a stem cell graft to a child with acute myeloid leukemia. The source was PBMCs from the stem cell graft donor, collected from the stem cell graft. The chain is built from TRBV7-9 and TRBJ2-7; D ambiguous. CDR3 sequence (DNA): TGTGCCAGCAGCTTAGACCCTAAGTACGAGCAGTACGTC. This sequence encodes CASSLDPKYEQYV.